The 11 T cell receptor beta chains in this list originate from one sample, sequenced in a study of blood T cell repertoires in COVID-19. Assay used: immunoSEQ multiplex PCR; TCRdb lists only in-frame clones, some missing. The sample lists roughly 77,000 clones; 80% were seen once. The sequencing input was peripheral blood. Source of these receptors: an older woman with acute or convalescent COVID-19.

The V and J genes are TRBV12-3 or TRBV12-4 and TRBJ1-2; D not resolved. The CDR3 spans 11 residues. The germline V and J ends were trimmed by 3 bases and 7 bases, with 6 bases remaining between them. This CDR3 reads CASSFLLGYTF. CDR3 nucleotides: TGTGCCAGCAGTTTCCTCCTTGGCTACACCTTC.

V is TRBV9 and J is TRBJ1-6; 9 bases fit TRBD1. The V gene end was trimmed by 2 bases and the J gene end by 7 bases; junction bases not matched to a gene: 1. Germline CDR1 reads SGDLS; CDR2 reads YYNGEE. The CDR3 extends over 14 amino acids. The CDR3 bases are TGTGCCAGCAGCGTCGGACAGGGGAATTCACCCCTCCACTTT. Encoded protein: CASSVGQGNSPLHF.

This chain connects TRBV9 to TRBJ2-3; maybe TRBD2 (6 bases). V was shortened by 0 bases and J by 6 bases, with 11 bases between the two germline ends. The CDR3 extends over 14 amino acids. The germline V gene encodes CDR1 SGDLS and CDR2 YYNGEE. The CDR3 sequence: CASSVEAGHDTQYF. CDR3 in DNA: TGTGCCAGCAGCGTAGAAGCGGGCCATGATACGCAGTATTTT.

The chain carries TRBV4-2 and TRBJ2-7, with D maybe TRBD1 (6 bases). The CDR3 totals 14 residues. The V end lost 4 bases, the J end lost 4 bases, and 14 bases lay between the germline ends. The V gene's germline CDR1 is LGHNA and CDR2 YNFKEQ. This chain's CDR3 is CASSPGTLKYEQYF. The CDR3 nucleotides read TGTGCCAGCAGCCCCGGGACACTAAAGTACGAGCAGTACTTC.

V gene TRBV6-6 combines with J gene TRBJ1-2; D is perhaps TRBD1 (5 bases). The CDR3 loop spans 14 amino acids. V lost 0 bases, J lost 6 bases, and 11 bases lay in between. Per germline, CDR1 MNHNY and CDR2 SVGAGI (reference sequence). The CDR3 spells CASSYSGLLDGYTF. As DNA, the CDR3 is TGTGCCAGCAGTTACTCGGGGCTACTTGATGGCTACACCTTC.

The V call is TRBV6-2 or TRBV6-3, the J call TRBJ1-1; D is perhaps TRBD1 (5 bases). The V end lost 7 bases, the J end lost 7 bases, and 16 bases lay between the germline ends. The germline gives CDR1 MNHEY, CDR2 SVGEGT. CDR3 length: 13 residues. The CDR3 here is CASTPGGTIEAFF. The CDR3 DNA reads as TGTGCCAGCACCCCCGGGGGGACGATTGAAGCTTTCTTT.

V is TRBV3-1 (or the pseudogene TRBV3-2) and J is TRBJ1-2, with a tentative D call TRBD1 (6 bases). The V and J ends lost 0 bases and 5 bases respectively, with 16 bases between them. This CDR3 is built from 16 residues. Germline CDR1 LGHDT, CDR2 YNNKEL (reference sequence). The CDR3 region has the DNA TGTGCCAGCAGCCAAGATGTCGGGGGGCGAGGATATGGCTACACCTTC. Translated, it gives CASSQDVGGRGYGYTF.

The DNA for the CDR3 is TGTGCCAGCAGCGCCTCAGGGGTCAATGAGCAGTTCTTC. It codes for CASSASGVNEQFF. This chain links TRBV9 with TRBJ2-1; D perhaps matches TRBD1 (6 bases). The CDR3 extends over 13 amino acids. The germline V and J ends were trimmed by 3 bases and 6 bases, with 10 bases remaining between them. Per the germline V gene, CDR1 is SGDLS and CDR2 is YYNGEE.

The chain is built from TRBV18 and TRBJ1-5, with D tentatively TRBD1 (5 bases). Per the germline V gene, CDR1 is KGHSH and CDR2 is LQKENI. The length of the CDR3 is 16 residues. V was clipped by 4 bases and J by 4 bases, with 17 bases between them. Here the CDR3 reads CASSLSSGGGNQPQHF. The DNA of the CDR3 is TGTGCCAGCTCACTCTCGAGCGGGGGTGGAAATCAGCCCCAGCATTTT.

This clone was seen a few times. The chain recombines TRBV3-1 (or the pseudogene TRBV3-2) with TRBJ1-2; D is unclear. The ends were cut back, 4 bases at V and 7 bases at J, with 10 bases in the middle. Germline values: CDR1 LGHDT, CDR2 YNNKEL (reference sequence). This CDR3 region has 12 residues. CDR3 nucleotide sequence: TGTGCCAGCAGCCTCGCGGAGGGTGGCTACACCTTC. As protein: CASSLAEGGYTF.

V and J are TRBV7-3 and TRBJ2-3; TRBD2 matches 8 bases. This CDR3 spans 15 amino acids. V lost 5 bases to trimming and J lost 1 base; unmatched junction nucleotides: 5. CDR1 and CDR2 (germline): SGHTA, FQGTGA. The CDR3 here is CASSPRGDGTDTQYF. Here the CDR3 DNA reads TGTGCCAGCAGCCCGCGGGGGGACGGCACAGATACGCAGTATTTT.